The entry that follows covers one TCR beta chain sequence. What it binds is not known. Within the CD8+ T cell compartment, naive cells were CD45RO-CCR7+CD27+CD95-. Germline CDR1 and CDR2: LNHNV and YYDKDF (reference sequence). CDR3 length: 16 amino acids. The data were taken from a study of CXCR3-negative and CXCR3-positive naive CD8 T cells. Notes on the study in general: A higher hydrophobicity marked the TRB CDR3s of CXCR3-positive naive cells versus CXCR3-negative naive cells. TCR strength was inferred from TRB CDR3 properties, while surface CD5 was comparable between naive subsets. Comparably high diversity marked both naive subsets, whereas memory CD8+ cells had much lower diversity.

The study made its TRB cDNA libraries by 5' RACE, adding UMI labels. No DNA is given; TCRdb re-called the 5' RACE reads and lists each CDR3 protein once. This table lists about 150,000 distinct CDR3 sequences. The sequence was collected from a human donor in good health. Some clones in this sample may be carry-over from other donors' samples. Sequenced material: naive CXCR3+ CD8+ T cells from blood. Subset noted: CD45RO-CCR7+CD27+CD95- naive CD8+ T cells expressing CXCR3 (TNR3+). This rearrangement joins TRBV15 to TRBJ1-6; TCRdb returns TRBD1, unconfirmable since there is no DNA. The chain's CDR3 is CATSRGMQGANSPLHF.